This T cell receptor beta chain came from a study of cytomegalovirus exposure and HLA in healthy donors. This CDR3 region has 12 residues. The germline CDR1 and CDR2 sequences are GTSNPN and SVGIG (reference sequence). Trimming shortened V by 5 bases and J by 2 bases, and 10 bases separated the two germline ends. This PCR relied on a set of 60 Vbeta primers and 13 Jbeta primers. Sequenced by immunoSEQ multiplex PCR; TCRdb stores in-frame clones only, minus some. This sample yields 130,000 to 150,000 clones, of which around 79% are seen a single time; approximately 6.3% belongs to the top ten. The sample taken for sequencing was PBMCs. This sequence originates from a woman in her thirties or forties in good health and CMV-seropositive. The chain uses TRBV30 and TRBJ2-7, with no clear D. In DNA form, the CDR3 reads TGTGCCTGGGCCACCACAACCTACGAGCAGTACTTC. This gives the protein CAWATTTYEQYF.